The entry below gives a single TCR beta chain sequence along with its context. MiXCR, applied by TCRdb to the 5' RACE reads, yields one record per CDR3 protein. The table records about 260,000 distinct CDR3 sequences, over 10% of them present only once. The data are from a study of T cells after yellow fever vaccination. The CDR3 totals 15 residues. CDR1 is LGHNA, CDR2 YSLEER, per germline. V lost 0 bases to trimming and J lost 0 bases, with 6 bases between them. This chain joins TRBV4-3 and TRBJ1-5; D remains unclear. This specimen was CD4+ T cells sorted from PBMCs, taken 45 days after the yellow fever booster vaccination. The sequence came from a young man who received the YFV17D yellow fever vaccine. The CDR3 is CASSQDQNSNQPQHF. The CDR3 nucleotides are TGCGCCAGCAGCCAAGATCAGAATAGCAATCAGCCCCAGCATTTT.